This TCR beta chain emerged from a study of metastatic and nonmetastatic thyroid tumors. All patients were untreated before thyroid surgery. Trimming stripped 2 bases from V and 9 bases from J, with 11 bases between. The CDR3 spans 13 residues. The V gene's germline CDR1 is SNHLY and CDR2 FYNNEI. TCRdb reassembled clones from the PCR reads with MiXCR. The sample lists 10,000 to 15,000 clones; 25% to 30% were seen once. Study-level results: According to reports, the diversity of TCR beta was significantly higher in malignant thyroid tumors than in benign nodules, and this held in both blood and tumor samples.

This clone was seen at least ten times. Its antigen is unknown. The rearrangement links TRBV2 to TRBJ2-1; D perhaps matches TRBD2 (5 bases). The sequence derives from a female donor with papillary thyroid cancer or a benign thyroid nodule (not recorded which). Some clones in this sample may be carry-over from other donors' samples. The sequencing input was tumor tissue. The CDR3 loop reads CASSETGEGEQFF. The DNA for the CDR3 is TGTGCCAGCAGTGAAACGGGTGAGGGTGAGCAGTTCTTC.